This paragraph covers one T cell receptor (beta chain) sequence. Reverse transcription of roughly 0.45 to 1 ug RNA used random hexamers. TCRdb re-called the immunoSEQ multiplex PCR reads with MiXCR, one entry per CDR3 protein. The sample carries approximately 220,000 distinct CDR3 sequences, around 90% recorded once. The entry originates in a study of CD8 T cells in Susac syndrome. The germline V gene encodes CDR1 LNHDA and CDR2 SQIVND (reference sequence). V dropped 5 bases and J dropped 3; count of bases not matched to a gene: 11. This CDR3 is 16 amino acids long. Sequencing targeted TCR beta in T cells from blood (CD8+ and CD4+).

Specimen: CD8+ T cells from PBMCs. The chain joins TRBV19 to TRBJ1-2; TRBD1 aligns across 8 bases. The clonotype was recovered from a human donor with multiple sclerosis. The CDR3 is CASSPWTGNNHYGYTF. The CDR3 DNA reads TGTGCCAGTAGTCCCTGGACAGGGAACAACCACTATGGCTACACCTTC.